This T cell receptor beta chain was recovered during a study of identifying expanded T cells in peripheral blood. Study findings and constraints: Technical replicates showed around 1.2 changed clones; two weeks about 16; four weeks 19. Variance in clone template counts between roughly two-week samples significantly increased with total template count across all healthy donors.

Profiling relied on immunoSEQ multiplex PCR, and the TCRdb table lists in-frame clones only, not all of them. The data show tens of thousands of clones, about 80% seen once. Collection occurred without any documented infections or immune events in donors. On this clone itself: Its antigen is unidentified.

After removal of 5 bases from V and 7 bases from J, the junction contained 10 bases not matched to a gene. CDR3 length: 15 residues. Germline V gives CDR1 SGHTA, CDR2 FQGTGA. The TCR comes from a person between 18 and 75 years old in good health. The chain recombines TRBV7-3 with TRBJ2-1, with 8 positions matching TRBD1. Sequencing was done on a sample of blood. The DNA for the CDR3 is TGTGCCAGCAGCCGCGGGACAGGTGAGGGAAATGAGCAGTTCTTC. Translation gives CASSRGTGEGNEQFF.